The present T cell receptor beta chain was sequenced within a study of OX40 agonist ivuxolimab in advanced cancers. In the study overall: The costimulatory receptor OX40 (CD134) was targeted by ivuxolimab, a fully human IgG2 agonistic monoclonal antibody. Intravenous ivuxolimab was administered to patients every 2 weeks at six dose levels: 0.01, 0.1, 0.3, 1.5, 3 and 10 mg/kg. Of the approximately 50 patients in dose escalation, 19 had hepatocellular carcinoma, about 15 had melanoma, 9 had renal cell carcinoma and 9 had head and neck cancer. In the dose-escalation cohort, roughly 80% of patients were male, and the mean age was approximately 55 years, with a range of 23 to 79. Prior anti-PD-1, anti-PD-L1 or anti-CTLA-4 therapy was permitted, and 35% to 40% of dose-escalation patients had received checkpoint inhibitors. Partial responses were achieved by three dose-escalation patients, of whom one had hepatocellular carcinoma and two had cutaneous melanoma. The purpose of peripheral TCRbeta sequencing was to test whether ivuxolimab changed TCR sequence diversity and led to clonal T-cell expansion. The monotherapy dose-escalation portion (N ≈ 52 patients) of the phase I ivuxolimab trial is reported in the paper.

Study-wide findings and limitations: In partial responders in the 0.1-3.0 mg/kg groups, normalized peripheral clonal expansion was found to be among the lowest, especially among CD8+ T cells. On average, CD8+ T cells showed more expanded clones than CD4+ T cells after ivuxolimab. Low levels of normalized T-cell clonal expansion were also seen in some patients who did not respond. At doses of 0.1 to 3.0 mg/kg, clonal expansion of both CD4+ and CD8+ blood T cells was observed from baseline to week 6. The antigen specificity of the peripheral T cells that underwent clonal expansion was not determined.

Patients with autoimmune disease history or receiving systemic immunosuppression were excluded from the trial. Peripheral blood for TCR sequencing was collected from all dose cohorts at baseline, on cycle 4 day 1, and on cycle 7 day 1. The samples were taken from a phase I, first-in-human, multicenter, open-label dose-escalation trial of ivuxolimab. Adults with locally advanced or metastatic melanoma, renal cell carcinoma, hepatocellular carcinoma or head and neck squamous cell carcinoma were enrolled in the trial. Before TCR sequencing, CD4+ T cells and CD8+ T cells from peripheral blood were sorted into separate populations. Genomic DNA was isolated from the sorted cells so that the TCRbeta CDR3 region could be sequenced. TCRbeta CDR3 regions were sequenced using the immunoSEQ Assay. TCRdb obtained this table from immuneACCESS and retained in-frame rearrangements with V and J assigned. These tables miss some clones; where compared with another copy, unresolved V genes account for less than half of the shortfall, and the remainder is unexplained. The table for this sample lists around 78,000 clones; 85% to 90% of them were counted only once. The ten largest make up about 0.94% of the sample.

As for this clone: No cognate antigen has been identified for it. Per-base qualities were not stored, and no clone one base away is much larger.

The germline V gene provides CDR1 SNHLY and CDR2 FYNNEI. From the cysteine up to the phenylalanine, the CDR3 has a length of 19 residues. Here the CDR3 DNA is all that survives: 57 bases in frame from base 1. Here V drops 4 bases and J drops 1 base, and the junction holds 17 bases not matched to any gene. The chain is encoded by TRBV2 joined to TRBJ2-5, with 8 bases matching TRBD2. The source is an adult with an advanced solid tumor such as melanoma, head and neck, liver or kidney cancer. The sample here was CD4+ or CD8+ T cells sorted from blood, taken in a trial of the OX40 agonist ivuxolimab. The DNA sequence reads TGTGCCAGCAGTGGGGATGAGTTAGCGGGACCATTGCCCCAAGAGACCCAGTACTTC. This yields the protein CASSGDELAGPLPQETQYF.